The rows below give T cell receptor beta chains drawn from one sample of a study of blood T cell repertoires in COVID-19. TCRdb's copy holds only in-frame clones and misses some; the assay was immunoSEQ multiplex PCR. The top ten clones hold around 8% of a sample with about half a million clones, about nine tenths of them seen once. Sequenced material: PBMCs or T cells enriched from blood (not recorded which). The receptors were sampled from a woman aged 55-70 years who had recovered from COVID-19. The CDR3 runs from the conserved cysteine through the conserved F or W. The order of the fields is D gene, clone size, V gene, J gene, CDR3 DNA, CDR3 protein. D genes are given only for firm matches. A clone size is listed for some rows: how often the clone was seen (once, few, many), or a class if it is expanded.

d_call: NA
clone_size: NA
v_call: TRBV5-1
j_call: TRBJ2-3
cdr3_nt: TGCGCCAGCAGCCGGACAGAACCCTACACAGATACGCAGTATTTT
cdr3_aa: CASSRTEPYTDTQYF

d_call: NA
clone_size: NA
v_call: TRBV29-1
j_call: TRBJ1-5
cdr3_nt: TGCAGCGTTGAAGTCGGAGTGGGTCAGCCCCAGCATTTT
cdr3_aa: CSVEVGVGQPQHF

d_call: TRBD1
clone_size: NA
v_call: TRBV4-1
j_call: TRBJ1-1
cdr3_nt: TGCGCCAGCAGCCAAGATTCGACAGGGGCGAGAGCTGAAGCTTTCTTT
cdr3_aa: CASSQDSTGARAEAFF

d_call: TRBD1
clone_size: NA
v_call: TRBV30
j_call: TRBJ1-2
cdr3_nt: TGTGCCTGCCAGGGGGCTAACTATGGCTACACCTTC
cdr3_aa: CACQGANYGYTF

d_call: NA
clone_size: NA
v_call: TRBV15
j_call: TRBJ1-3
cdr3_nt: TGTGCCACCAGCAGAGATCTCTCGGGTGGAAACACCATATATTTT
cdr3_aa: CATSRDLSGGNTIYF

d_call: NA
clone_size: NA
v_call: TRBV12-3/TRBV12-4
j_call: TRBJ2-2
cdr3_nt: TGTGCCAGCAGCTTACAGGGTGGGGAGCTGTTTTTT
cdr3_aa: CASSLQGGELFF

d_call: NA
clone_size: NA
v_call: TRBV11-3
j_call: TRBJ1-2
cdr3_nt: TGTGCCAGCAGCCTGTCGGGTAACACCCGTCACTATGGCTACACCTTC
cdr3_aa: CASSLSGNTRHYGYTF

d_call: NA
clone_size: NA
v_call: TRBV3-1/TRBV3-2
j_call: TRBJ2-3
cdr3_nt: TGTGCCAGCAGTAGACAGGTGCCCTCAGATACGCAGTATTTT
cdr3_aa: CASSRQVPSDTQYF

d_call: NA
clone_size: few
v_call: TRBV5-1
j_call: TRBJ1-2
cdr3_nt: TGCGCCAGCAGCGTGGACAGCTATGGCTACACCTTC
cdr3_aa: CASSVDSYGYTF

d_call: TRBD1
clone_size: NA
v_call: TRBV5-6
j_call: TRBJ1-3
cdr3_nt: TGTGCCAGCAGTTTCCCCGAGACAGGGTCTGGAAACACCATATATTTT
cdr3_aa: CASSFPETGSGNTIYF

d_call: NA
clone_size: NA
v_call: TRBV10-2
j_call: TRBJ1-1
cdr3_nt: TGCGCCAGCAGTGATAAATTGAACACTGAAGCTTTCTTT
cdr3_aa: CASSDKLNTEAFF

d_call: TRBD1
clone_size: NA
v_call: TRBV19
j_call: TRBJ1-2
cdr3_nt: TGTGCCAGTAGCAATACCGGGACAGGGTATGGCTACACCTTC
cdr3_aa: CASSNTGTGYGYTF

d_call: NA
clone_size: NA
v_call: TRBV27
j_call: TRBJ1-3
cdr3_nt: TGTGCCAGCAGTTTAAGAGGGCTGAGCTCTGGAAACACCATATATTTT
cdr3_aa: CASSLRGLSSGNTIYF

d_call: TRBD2
clone_size: NA
v_call: TRBV5-1
j_call: TRBJ2-5
cdr3_nt: TGCGCCAGCAGCGGCGGGACTAGCGGGGGGCCTGTCCAAGAGACCCAGTACTTC
cdr3_aa: CASSGGTSGGPVQETQYF

d_call: TRBD1
clone_size: NA
v_call: TRBV25-1
j_call: TRBJ1-1
cdr3_nt: TGTGCCAGCAGTGATGACAGGGTCGGGAACACTGAAGCTTTCTTT
cdr3_aa: CASSDDRVGNTEAFF

d_call: NA
clone_size: NA
v_call: TRBV5-1
j_call: TRBJ2-1
cdr3_nt: TGCGCCAGCAGCTCCGAAGACAGCAGCTCCTACAATGAGCAGTTCTTC
cdr3_aa: CASSSEDSSSYNEQFF

d_call: TRBD1
clone_size: NA
v_call: TRBV2
j_call: TRBJ1-2
cdr3_nt: TGTGCCAGCAGTCAAGGGACAGCTGCTGGCTACACCTTC
cdr3_aa: CASSQGTAAGYTF